Given below is one T cell receptor beta chain in context. This specimen comes from a study of cytomegalovirus exposure and HLA in healthy donors. Study-wide background: In terms of ancestry, the Caucasian-associated cluster contained around 79% of the approximately 400 genotyped donors.

The PCR was carried out with 60 Vbeta primers and 13 Jbeta primers. Here immunoSEQ multiplex PCR was the method, and the copy in TCRdb shows in-frame clones only, minus some. This sample's table has about 200,000 clones. The CDR3 totals 12 residues. In germline, CDR1 is SQVTM, CDR2 ANQGSEA. Trimming took 8 bases from V and 5 from J, leaving 15 bases between them. V is TRBV29-1 and J is TRBJ2-5, with D perhaps matching TRBD2 (6 bases). Sequenced: PBMCs. This sequence was found in a girl under 10 years old in good health and CMV-seropositive. This chain's CDR3 is CSLRGGAETQYF. The DNA for the CDR3 is TGCAGCCTCCGAGGAGGGGCTGAGACCCAGTACTTC. Full variable domain (remainder filled in from reference TRBV29-1 and TRBJ2-5): SAVISQKPSRDICQRGTSLTIQCQVDSQVTMMFWYRQQPGQSLTLIATANQGSEATYESGFVIDKFPISRPNLTFSTLTVSNMSPEDSSIYLCSLRGGAETQYFGPGTRLLVL.